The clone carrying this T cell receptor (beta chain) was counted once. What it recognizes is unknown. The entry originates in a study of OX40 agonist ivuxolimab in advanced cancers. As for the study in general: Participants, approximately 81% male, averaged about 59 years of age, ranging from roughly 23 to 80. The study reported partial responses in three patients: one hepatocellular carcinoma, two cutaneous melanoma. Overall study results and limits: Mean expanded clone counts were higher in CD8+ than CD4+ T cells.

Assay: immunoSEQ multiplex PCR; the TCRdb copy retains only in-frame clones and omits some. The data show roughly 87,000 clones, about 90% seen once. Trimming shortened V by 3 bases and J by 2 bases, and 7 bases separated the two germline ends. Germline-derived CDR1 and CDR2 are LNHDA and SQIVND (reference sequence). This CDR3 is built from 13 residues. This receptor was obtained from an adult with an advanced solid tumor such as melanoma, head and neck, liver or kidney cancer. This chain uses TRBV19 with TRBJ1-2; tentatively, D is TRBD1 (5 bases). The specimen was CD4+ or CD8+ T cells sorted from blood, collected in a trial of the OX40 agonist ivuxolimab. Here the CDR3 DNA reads TGTGCCAGTAGTATGCAGGGCAACTATGGCTACACCTTC. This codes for CASSMQGNYGYTF.